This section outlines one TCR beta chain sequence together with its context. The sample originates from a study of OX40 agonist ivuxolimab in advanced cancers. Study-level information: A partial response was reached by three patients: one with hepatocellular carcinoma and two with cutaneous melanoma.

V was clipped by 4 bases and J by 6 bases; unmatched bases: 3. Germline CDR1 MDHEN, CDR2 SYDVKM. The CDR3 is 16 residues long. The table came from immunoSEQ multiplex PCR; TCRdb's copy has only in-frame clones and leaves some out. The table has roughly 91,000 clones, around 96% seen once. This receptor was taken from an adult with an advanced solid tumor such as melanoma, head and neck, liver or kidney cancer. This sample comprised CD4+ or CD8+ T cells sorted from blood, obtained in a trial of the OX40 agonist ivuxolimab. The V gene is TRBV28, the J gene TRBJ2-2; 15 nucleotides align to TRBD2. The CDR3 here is CASSSWTSGRAGELFF. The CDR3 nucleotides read TGTGCCAGCAGTTCTTGGACTAGCGGGAGGGCCGGGGAGCTGTTTTTT.